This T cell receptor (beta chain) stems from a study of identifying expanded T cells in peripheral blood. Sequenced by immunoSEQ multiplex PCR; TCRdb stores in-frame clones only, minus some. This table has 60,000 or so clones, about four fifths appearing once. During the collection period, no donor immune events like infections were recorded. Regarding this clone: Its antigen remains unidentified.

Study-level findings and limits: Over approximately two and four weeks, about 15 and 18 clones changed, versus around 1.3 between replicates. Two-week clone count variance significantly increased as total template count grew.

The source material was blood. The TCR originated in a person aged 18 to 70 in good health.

The CDR3 spells CAISESQVLYEQYF. The DNA for the CDR3 is TGTGCCATCAGTGAGTCGCAGGTTCTGTACGAGCAGTACTTC. The genes are TRBV10-3 and TRBJ2-7, with unresolved D. This CDR3 spans 14 amino acids. The germline CDR1 and CDR2 sequences are ENHRY and SYGVKD. Between the trimmed V and J ends, which lost 0 bases and 4 bases, there was a span of 10 bases.